Below, 26 T cell receptor beta chains from the same sample are listed, as sequenced in a study of blood T cell repertoires in COVID-19 (dated by TCRdb to 2020 to 2021). Receptor libraries were prepared by the immunoSEQ multiplex PCR assay. In its TCRdb copy, this immuneACCESS table keeps in-frame sequences only and misses some clones. Where compared with another copy, unresolved V genes explain less than half of these, and the others have no known cause. This sample holds about 190,000 clones; roughly 91% were observed only once. The ten most abundant clones make up around 4.8% of the sample. Sequencing used peripheral blood. These receptors all come from a human donor in a cohort sampled during active COVID-19.

The chain carries TRBV2 and TRBJ1-4, with no clear D. V lost 9 bases, J lost 3 bases, and 8 bases lay in between. Germline V gene lookup returns CDR1 SNHLY and CDR2 FYNNEI. CDR3 length equals 12 residues. The CDR3 nucleotides read TGTGCCAGTCAAGACTCTAATGAAAAACTGTTTTTT. Translation: CASQDSNEKLFF.

The genes are TRBV3-1 (or the pseudogene TRBV3-2) and TRBJ2-6, with D perhaps TRBD2 (6 bases). Germline V CDR1 and CDR2: LGHDT, YNNKEL (reference sequence). CDR3 length: 18 amino acids. Trimming took off 4 bases at V and 6 bases at J, with 22 bases between the two ends. Here the CDR3 DNA reads TGTGCCAGCAGCCGTCACGAGGGAGGCCTTGGAGTGGCCAACGTCCTGACTTTC. Its translation is CASSRHEGGLGVANVLTF.

About this clone itself: This CDR3 fails to terminate in the conserved phenylalanine or tryptophan, so it likely reflects a read error. The limits of the CDR3 on the DNA are not certain, so only TCRdb's listed CDR3 is given. The chain carries TRBV5-6 and TRBJ1-1; the tabulated D call, TRBD1, remains unverified against the DNA. The germline V gene has CDR1 SGHDT and CDR2 YYEEEE. The CDR3 has 15 amino acids, counting both end residues. CDR3 protein: CASSWRQGQYFLSKV.

The chain couples TRBV6-2 or TRBV6-3 to TRBJ2-7, with a possible D match to TRBD2 (5 bases). Per germline, CDR1 MNHEY and CDR2 SVGEGT. The V end lost 5 bases, the J end lost 2 bases, and 16 bases lay between the germline ends. CDR3 length: 15 amino acids. The CDR3 reads CASSHFSRGTYEQYF. CDR3 DNA: TGTGCCAGCAGTCACTTCTCAAGAGGGACCTACGAGCAGTACTTC.

The rearrangement uses TRBV11-2 and TRBJ2-3, with D possibly TRBD2 on 5 matching bases. Between the trimmed V and J ends, which lost 3 bases and 1 base, there was a span of 8 bases. The CDR3 extends over 14 amino acids. CDR1 and CDR2 (germline): SGHAT, FQNNGV. CDR3 sequence: CASSFWGGTDTQYF. CDR3 bases: TGTGCCAGCAGCTTTTGGGGAGGCACAGATACGCAGTATTTT.

The chain links TRBV4-1 to TRBJ2-1; 11 bases match TRBD2. The CDR3 has 17 amino acids. CDR1 is MGHRA and CDR2 is YSYEKL in the germline V gene. With V trimmed by 0 bases and J by 3 bases, 4 bases remained unmatched. The CDR3 sequence is CASSQESSGGHYNEQFF. CDR3 DNA sequence: TGCGCCAGCAGCCAAGAGTCTAGCGGGGGGCACTACAATGAGCAGTTCTTC.

The rearrangement links TRBV14 to TRBJ2-6, with D perhaps TRBD1 (6 bases). The CDR3 is made up of 16 amino acids. Germline loops: CDR1 SGHDN, CDR2 FVKESK. With 1 base removed from V and 6 bases from J, the gap between germline ends came to 13 bases. The CDR3 region is CASSQVWGREANVLTF. The CDR3 DNA follows: TGTGCCAGCAGCCAAGTATGGGGGCGCGAGGCCAACGTCCTGACTTTC.

The J gene is TRBJ2-7, the V gene TRBV5-5; TRBD1 agrees at 9 bases. The CDR3 extends over 15 amino acids. V was pared by 4 bases and J by 6 bases, with 11 bases of the junction left unmatched. In germline, CDR1 is SGHKS, CDR2 YYEKEE (reference sequence). CDR3 bases: TGTGCCAGCAGCCTAGAATGGACAGGGGTGGGCGAGCAGTACTTC. It is translated as CASSLEWTGVGEQYF. Variable domain in full (rest from reference TRBV5-5 and TRBJ2-7): DAGVTQSPTHLIKTRGQQVTLRCSPISGHKSVSWYQQVLGQGPQFIFQYYEKEERGRGNFPDRFSARQFPNYSSELNVNALLLGDSALYLCASSLEWTGVGEQYFGPGTRLTVT.

This chain uses TRBV30 with TRBJ1-1; 7 nucleotides match TRBD1. After removal of 0 bases from V and 4 bases from J, the junction contained 2 bases not matched to a gene. The germline V gene encodes CDR1 GTSNPN and CDR2 SVGIG (reference sequence). The CDR3 is 13 amino acids. The CDR3 loop is CAWSVDRVTEAFF. CDR3 DNA sequence: TGTGCCTGGAGTGTAGACAGGGTCACTGAAGCTTTCTTT.

The J gene is TRBJ2-1, the V gene TRBV18; 11 nucleotides agree with TRBD2. CDR3 length equals 16 residues. Trimming removed 3 bases from V and 2 bases from J; junction bases left unmatched: 3. Germline V gene sequence: CDR1 KGHSH, CDR2 LQKENI. The CDR3 loop reads CASSPGTSGTYNEQFF. Written as DNA, the CDR3 is TGTGCCAGCTCACCCGGGACTAGCGGAACCTACAATGAGCAGTTCTTC.

The V gene is TRBV9, the J gene TRBJ1-3; no clear D. The CDR3 is made up of 16 amino acids. V was clipped by 0 bases and J by 0 bases, with 10 bases between them. The V gene's germline CDR1 is SGDLS and CDR2 YYNGEE. Written as DNA, the CDR3 is TGTGCCAGCAGCGTAGCCCTCAGTCTCTCTGGAAACACCATATATTTT. It encodes CASSVALSLSGNTIYF.

V is TRBV25-1 and J is TRBJ1-2; D might be TRBD1 (5 bases). The CDR3 covers 12 residues. V lost 4 bases and J lost 6, with 9 bases in between. Germline-derived CDR1 and CDR2 are MGHDK and SYGVNS. CDR3 bases: TGTGCCAGCAGTGGTGGGGCGCATGGCTACACCTTC. This translates into CASSGGAHGYTF.

The V and J genes are TRBV30 and TRBJ1-6; TRBD1 might be the D (6 bases). The CDR3 consists of 14 residues. Trimming shortened V by 4 bases and J by 10 bases, and 17 bases separated the two germline ends. Germline loops: CDR1 GTSNPN, CDR2 SVGIG (reference sequence). CDR3 in DNA: TGTGCCTGGACCCCGGGGGGGGGCCAGTCACCCCTCCACTTT. Protein sequence: CAWTPGGGQSPLHF.

This clone was seen more than once but under ten times. V and J are TRBV18 and TRBJ2-7; TRBD1 matches 8 bases. The germline gives CDR1 KGHSH, CDR2 LQKENI. This CDR3 is built from 14 residues. Trimming took 2 bases from V and 6 from J; bases not matched to a gene: 6. CDR3 protein: CASSPSLGTGEQYF. The CDR3 nucleotides are TGTGCCAGCTCACCAAGTCTTGGGACAGGCGAGCAGTACTTC. The complete variable domain, with remaining parts taken from reference TRBV18 and TRBJ2-7, reads NAGVMQNPRHLVRRRGQEARLRCSPMKGHSHVYWYRQLPEEGLKFMVYLQKENIIDESGMPKERFSAEFPKEGPSILRIQQVVRGDSAAYFCASSPSLGTGEQYFGPGTRLTVT.

The genes are TRBV4-3 and TRBJ2-2; tentatively, D is TRBD1 (5 bases). From germline, CDR1 is LGHNA and CDR2 YSLEER. This CDR3 is 17 amino acids long. Trimming shortened V by 0 bases and J by 6 bases, and 17 bases separated the two germline ends. CDR3 amino acids: CASSQEIGRAVAGELFF. The CDR3, as DNA: TGCGCCAGCAGCCAAGAAATCGGCAGGGCGGTGGCCGGGGAGCTGTTTTTT.

The chain combines TRBV11-2 with TRBJ2-7; 10 nucleotides match TRBD1. The CDR3 runs to 15 residues. Germline-derived CDR1 and CDR2 are SGHAT and FQNNGV. V lost 0 bases, J lost 5 bases, and 4 bases stayed unmatched. CDR3 DNA sequence: TGTGCCAGCAGCTTAGATCGGGACAGGGGACACGAGCAGTACTTC. Its translation is CASSLDRDRGHEQYF.

The chain has TRBV7-2 and TRBJ2-7, with TRBD2 matching over 8 bases. This CDR3 is 13 amino acids long. Germline V gene sequence: CDR1 SGHTA, CDR2 FQGNSA. J was trimmed by 6 bases and V by 1 base; bases with no gene match: 2. CDR3 in amino acids: CASSLVAGLEQYF. CDR3 nucleotide sequence: TGTGCCAGCAGCTTAGTAGCGGGGCTCGAGCAGTACTTC.

CDR3 sequence (DNA): TGCAGTGCTAGTGAGCGCCCACTCGATACGCAGTATTTT. Its protein product is CSASERPLDTQYF. This sequence joins TRBV20-1 and TRBJ2-3; D is uncertain. This CDR3 is built from 13 residues. Germline CDR1 and CDR2: DFQATT and SNEGSKA (reference sequence). The V gene lost 3 bases and the J gene lost 6 bases, with 13 bases spanning the gap.

The J gene is TRBJ2-7, the V gene TRBV13; TRBD2 matches 10 bases. The germline V gene has CDR1 PRHDT and CDR2 FYEKMQ (reference sequence). CDR3 length: 18 amino acids. V lost 0 bases, J lost 3 bases, and 11 bases stayed unmatched. CDR3 sequence: CASSLGLAGAPTGYEQYF. The CDR3 DNA sequence: TGTGCCAGCAGCTTAGGTCTAGCGGGGGCCCCGACCGGCTACGAGCAGTACTTC. Combining the CDR3 with reference TRBV13 and TRBJ2-7 gives the whole variable domain AAGVIQSPRHLIKEKRETATLKCYPIPRHDTVYWYQQGPGQDPQFLISFYEKMQSDKGSIPDRFSAQQFSDYHSELNMSSLELGDSALYFCASSLGLAGAPTGYEQYFGPGTRLTVT.

The chain carries TRBV20-1 and TRBJ2-7, with 7 bases matching TRBD2. This CDR3 region has 13 residues. Trimming at V came to 3 bases and at J to 2 bases, leaving 4 bases not matched to a gene. The germline V gene has CDR1 DFQATT and CDR2 SNEGSKA (reference sequence). CDR3 loop: CSASRGLAYEQYF. The DNA for the CDR3 is TGCAGTGCTAGTCGCGGACTAGCCTACGAGCAGTACTTC.

The chain couples TRBV20-1 to TRBJ2-7, with unresolved D. The CDR3 is 10 amino acids. Germline CDR1 DFQATT, CDR2 SNEGSKA (reference sequence). V dropped 5 bases and J dropped 5 bases, with 7 bases sitting between them. CDR3 in amino acids: CSALQDEQYF. CDR3 in DNA: TGCAGTGCTCTCCAGGACGAGCAGTACTTC.

The gene calls are TRBV28 and TRBJ1-1; D unclear. V lost 7 bases and J lost 1, with 10 bases in between. The germline V gene encodes CDR1 MDHEN and CDR2 SYDVKM. The CDR3 loop spans 13 amino acids. CDR3 loop: CASNGLWNTEAFF. CDR3 bases: TGTGCCAGCAACGGACTTTGGAACACTGAAGCTTTCTTT.

The chain couples TRBV2 to TRBJ1-6; D may be TRBD1 (5 bases). The germline V gene encodes CDR1 SNHLY and CDR2 FYNNEI. V dropped 1 base and J dropped 5 bases, with 12 bases sitting between them. The CDR3 sequence is 16 residues long. The CDR3 loop is CASSEGDSRNNSPLHF. Here the CDR3 DNA reads TGTGCCAGCAGTGAAGGGGACTCTAGAAATAATTCACCCCTCCACTTT.

The CDR3 coding sequence is TGTGCCAGCAGCTTCTTTCCTAATGAGCAGTTCTTC. Protein product: CASSFFPNEQFF. The gene calls are TRBV11-2 and TRBJ2-1; no clear D gene. V was cut by 3 bases and J by 7 bases, with 7 bases left in between. The CDR3 runs 12 residues. Germline values: CDR1 SGHAT, CDR2 FQNNGV.

The rearrangement joins TRBV12-3 or TRBV12-4 to TRBJ2-3; D gene uncertain. The V and J ends lost 4 bases and 10 bases respectively, with 9 bases between them. The CDR3 consists of 11 residues. The CDR3 loop reads CASSYLSAQYF. Here the CDR3 DNA reads TGTGCCAGCAGTTACCTGTCGGCGCAGTATTTT.

The CDR3 reads CASSATGTSRYEQYF. As DNA, the CDR3 is TGTGCCAGCAGCGCAACCGGGACTAGCCGCTACGAGCAGTACTTC. The chain links TRBV7-8 to TRBJ2-7; TRBD2 matches 9 bases. From germline, CDR1 is SGHVS and CDR2 FQNEAQ. V was clipped by 5 bases and J by 3 bases; unmatched bases: 8. This CDR3 is 15 amino acids long.